This TCR beta chain was documented in a study of blood T cell repertoires in COVID-19. Clones were sequenced by immunoSEQ multiplex PCR, and TCRdb holds only the in-frame ones, with some missing. The table has some 120,000 clones, 84% seen once; the top ten hold around 12%. The length of the CDR3 is 17 residues. Germline loops: CDR1 SGHAT, CDR2 FQNNGV. Trimming shortened V by 0 bases and J by 6 bases, and 17 bases separated the two germline ends. V is TRBV11-2 and J is TRBJ1-4; TRBD1 might be the D (6 bases). The TCR sequence derives from a woman younger than 45 who had recovered from COVID-19. The material sequenced was peripheral blood. CDR3 protein: CASSLESSGARDEKLFF. The CDR3 nucleotides are TGTGCCAGCAGCTTAGAGTCTTCAGGGGCAAGGGATGAAAAACTGTTTTTT.